This TCR beta chain is from a study of cytomegalovirus exposure and HLA in healthy donors. Study-wide results and limits: Presence/absence comparisons presumed near-even sequencing depth among donors. In a later analysis, TCR association rates varied by HLA locus: DRB1 most, HLA-C fewest.

A remark on this clone: What it recognizes is unknown.

CDR1 SEHNR and CDR2 FQNEAQ come from the germline V gene (reference sequence). The CDR3 is 15 amino acids. The V gene lost 5 bases and the J gene lost 1 base, with 11 bases spanning the gap. 13 Jbeta primers and 60 Vbeta primers were used for the PCR. This table comes from immunoSEQ multiplex PCR, and its TCRdb copy is limited to in-frame clones, with some not included. Its table lists approximately 200,000 clones. The chain recombines TRBV7-9 with TRBJ2-2, with D possibly matching TRBD1 (6 bases). The sample taken for sequencing was PBMCs. This sequence was found in a boy younger than 18 in good health and CMV-seronegative. As DNA, the CDR3 is TGTGCCAGCAGCCCGGACAGAGTGAACACCGGGGAGCTGTTTTTT. This sequence encodes CASSPDRVNTGELFF.